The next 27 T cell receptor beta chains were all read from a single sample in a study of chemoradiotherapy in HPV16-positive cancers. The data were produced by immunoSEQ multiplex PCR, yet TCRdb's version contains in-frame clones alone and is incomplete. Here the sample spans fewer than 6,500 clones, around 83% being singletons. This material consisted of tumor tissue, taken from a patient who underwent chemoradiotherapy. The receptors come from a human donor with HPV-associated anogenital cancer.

In DNA, the CDR3 is TGTGCCAGCAGTTCCCCCGGCGGGAGGGTCGACAATGAGCAGTTCTTC. Its translation is CASSSPGGRVDNEQFF. The chain uses TRBV28 and TRBJ2-1; 9 nucleotides line up with TRBD2. The CDR3 length is 16 residues. V gave up 4 bases and J gave up 5 bases; unmatched junction bases: 9. The V gene's germline CDR1 is MDHEN and CDR2 SYDVKM.

CDR3 loop: CASRGGTNEKLFF. CDR3 DNA: TGTGCCAGCAGAGGGGGGACTAATGAAAAACTGTTTTTT. The chain links TRBV27 to TRBJ1-4, with D possibly matching TRBD1 (6 bases). The CDR3 has 13 amino acids. Germline V CDR1 and CDR2: MNHEY, SMNVEV (reference sequence). The V and J ends lost 6 bases and 2 bases respectively, with 7 bases between them.

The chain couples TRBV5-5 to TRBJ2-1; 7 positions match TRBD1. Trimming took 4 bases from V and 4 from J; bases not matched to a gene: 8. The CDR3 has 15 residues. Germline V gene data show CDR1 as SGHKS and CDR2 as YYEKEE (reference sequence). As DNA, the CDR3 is TGTGCCAGCAGCCCGACGGGACAGCCTTACAATGAGCAGTTCTTC. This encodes CASSPTGQPYNEQFF.

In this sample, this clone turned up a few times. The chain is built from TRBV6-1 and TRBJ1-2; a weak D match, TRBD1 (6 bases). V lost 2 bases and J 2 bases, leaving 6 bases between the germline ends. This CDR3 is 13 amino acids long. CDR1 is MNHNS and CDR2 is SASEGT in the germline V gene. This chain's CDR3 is CASSEQGNYGYTF. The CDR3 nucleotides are TGTGCCAGCAGTGAACAGGGGAACTATGGCTACACCTTC.

The CDR3 DNA follows: TGCGCCAGCAGTGAACCAAATCAGCCCCAGCATTTT. It translates to CASSEPNQPQHF. The rearrangement joins TRBV10-2 to TRBJ1-5; D is undetermined. V lost 3 bases and J lost 4, with 4 bases in between. CDR1 WSHSY and CDR2 SAAADI come from the germline V gene. This CDR3 is built from 12 residues.

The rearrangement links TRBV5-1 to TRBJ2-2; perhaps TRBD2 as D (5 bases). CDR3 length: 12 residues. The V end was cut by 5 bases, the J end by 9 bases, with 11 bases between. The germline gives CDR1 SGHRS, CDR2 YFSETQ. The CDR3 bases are TGCGCCAGCAGTTCTACGGGGTGGGAGCTGTTTTTT. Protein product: CASSSTGWELFF.

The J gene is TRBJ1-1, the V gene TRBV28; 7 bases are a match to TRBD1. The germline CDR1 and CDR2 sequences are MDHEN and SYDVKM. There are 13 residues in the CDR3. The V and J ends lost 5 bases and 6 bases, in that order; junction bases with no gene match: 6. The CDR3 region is CASSGQAPPEAFF. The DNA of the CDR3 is TGTGCCAGCAGTGGACAGGCGCCACCTGAAGCTTTCTTT.

The CDR3 protein is CASSVDSDRFTYEQYF. The CDR3 DNA is TGTGCCAGCAGCGTAGATTCTGACAGATTCACCTACGAGCAGTACTTC. The J gene is TRBJ2-7, the V gene TRBV9; tentative D call: TRBD1 (5 bases). The germline V gene encodes CDR1 SGDLS and CDR2 YYNGEE. Trimming removed 0 bases from V and 2 bases from J, with 15 bases in between. This CDR3 is 16 amino acids long.

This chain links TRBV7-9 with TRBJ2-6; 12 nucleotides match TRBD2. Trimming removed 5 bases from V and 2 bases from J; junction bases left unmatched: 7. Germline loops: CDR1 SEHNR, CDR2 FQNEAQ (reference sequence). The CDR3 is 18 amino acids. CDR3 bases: TGTGCCAGCAGCCAGATTCTAGCGGGGGGGCCTGGGGCCAACGTCCTGACTTTC. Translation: CASSQILAGGPGANVLTF.

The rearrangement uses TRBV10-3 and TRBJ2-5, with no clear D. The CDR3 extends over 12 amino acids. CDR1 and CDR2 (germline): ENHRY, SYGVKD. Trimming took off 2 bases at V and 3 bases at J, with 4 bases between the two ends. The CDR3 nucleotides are TGTGCCATCAGTGAGGGGGAAGAGACCCAGTACTTC. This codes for CAISEGEETQYF.

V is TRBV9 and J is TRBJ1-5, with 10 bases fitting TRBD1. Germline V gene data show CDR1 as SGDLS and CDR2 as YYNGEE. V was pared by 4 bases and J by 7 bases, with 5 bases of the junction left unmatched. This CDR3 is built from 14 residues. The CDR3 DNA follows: TGTGCCAGCAGCTTGGGACAGGGGTTACAGCCCCAGCATTTT. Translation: CASSLGQGLQPQHF. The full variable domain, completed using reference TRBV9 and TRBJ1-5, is DSGVTQTPKHLITATGQRVTLRCSPRSGDLSVYWYQQSLDQGLQFLIQYYNGEERAKGNILERFSAQQFPDLHSELNLSSLELGDSALYFCASSLGQGLQPQHFGDGTRLSIL.

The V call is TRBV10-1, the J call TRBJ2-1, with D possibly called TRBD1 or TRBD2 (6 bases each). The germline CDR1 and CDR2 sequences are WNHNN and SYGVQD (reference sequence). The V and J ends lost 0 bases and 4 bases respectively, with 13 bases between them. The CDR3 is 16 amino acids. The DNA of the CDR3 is TGCGCCAGCAGTGAGTCGTTGGGGGGCAGATACAATGAGCAGTTCTTC. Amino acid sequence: CASSESLGGRYNEQFF.

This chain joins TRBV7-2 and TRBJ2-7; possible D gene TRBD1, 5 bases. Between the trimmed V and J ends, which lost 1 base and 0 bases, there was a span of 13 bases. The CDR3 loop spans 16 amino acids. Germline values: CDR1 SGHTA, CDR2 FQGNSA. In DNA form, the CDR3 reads TGTGCCAGCAGCTTAGAGGGGTCCAGTATCTCCTACGAGCAGTACTTC. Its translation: CASSLEGSSISYEQYF.

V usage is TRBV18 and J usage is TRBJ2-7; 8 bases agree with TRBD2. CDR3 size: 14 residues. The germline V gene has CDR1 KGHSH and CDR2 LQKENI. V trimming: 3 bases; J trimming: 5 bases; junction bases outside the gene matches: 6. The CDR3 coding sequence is TGTGCCAGCTCACCTGGAGCGGGAGTCGACGAGCAGTACTTC. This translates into CASSPGAGVDEQYF. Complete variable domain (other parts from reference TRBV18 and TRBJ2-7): NAGVMQNPRHLVRRRGQEARLRCSPMKGHSHVYWYRQLPEEGLKFMVYLQKENIIDESGMPKERFSAEFPKEGPSILRIQQVVRGDSAAYFCASSPGAGVDEQYFGPGTRLTVT.

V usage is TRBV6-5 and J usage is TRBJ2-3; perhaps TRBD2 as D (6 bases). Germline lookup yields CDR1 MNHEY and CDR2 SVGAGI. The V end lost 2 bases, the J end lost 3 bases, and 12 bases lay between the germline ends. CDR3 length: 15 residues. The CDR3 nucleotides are TGTGCCAGCAGTTACGACGGGAGTGCGACAGATACGCAGTATTTT. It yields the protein CASSYDGSATDTQYF.

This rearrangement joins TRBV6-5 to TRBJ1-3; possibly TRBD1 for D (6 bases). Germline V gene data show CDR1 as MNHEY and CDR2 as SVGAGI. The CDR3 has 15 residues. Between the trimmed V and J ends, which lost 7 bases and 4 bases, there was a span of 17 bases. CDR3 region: CASNPMGGLGNTIYF. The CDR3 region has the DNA TGTGCCAGCAACCCGATGGGGGGCTTAGGAAACACCATATATTTT.

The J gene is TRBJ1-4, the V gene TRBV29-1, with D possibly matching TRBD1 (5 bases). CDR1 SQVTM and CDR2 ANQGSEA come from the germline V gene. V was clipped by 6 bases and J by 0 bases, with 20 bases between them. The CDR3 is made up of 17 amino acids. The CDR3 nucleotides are TGCAGCGTCACCCGACAGTCTGGATTTGCAACTAATGAAAAACTGTTTTTT. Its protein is CSVTRQSGFATNEKLFF. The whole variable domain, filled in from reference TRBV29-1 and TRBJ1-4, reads SAVISQKPSRDICQRGTSLTIQCQVDSQVTMMFWYRQQPGQSLTLIATANQGSEATYESGFVIDKFPISRPNLTFSTLTVSNMSPEDSSIYLCSVTRQSGFATNEKLFFGSGTQLSVL.

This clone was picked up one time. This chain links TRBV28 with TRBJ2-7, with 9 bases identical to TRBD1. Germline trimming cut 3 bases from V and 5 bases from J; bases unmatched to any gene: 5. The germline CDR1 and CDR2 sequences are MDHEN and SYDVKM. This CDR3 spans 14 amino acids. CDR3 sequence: CASSLSDRGHEQYF. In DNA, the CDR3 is TGTGCCAGCAGTTTGTCGGACAGGGGCCACGAGCAGTACTTC.

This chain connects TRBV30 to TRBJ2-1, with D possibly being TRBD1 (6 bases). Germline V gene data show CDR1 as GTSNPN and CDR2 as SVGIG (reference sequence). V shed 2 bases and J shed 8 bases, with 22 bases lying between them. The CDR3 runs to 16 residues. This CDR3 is CAWSTGRVGLFDEQFF. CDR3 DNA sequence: TGTGCCTGGAGTACAGGGCGGGTGGGGCTATTCGATGAGCAGTTCTTC.

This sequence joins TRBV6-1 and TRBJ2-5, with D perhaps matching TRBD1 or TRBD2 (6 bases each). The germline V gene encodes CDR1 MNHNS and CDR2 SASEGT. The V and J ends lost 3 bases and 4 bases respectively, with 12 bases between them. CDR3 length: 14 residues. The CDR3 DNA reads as TGTGCCAGCAGTGATGGCAGGGGAGGAGAGACCCAGTACTTC. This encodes CASSDGRGGETQYF.

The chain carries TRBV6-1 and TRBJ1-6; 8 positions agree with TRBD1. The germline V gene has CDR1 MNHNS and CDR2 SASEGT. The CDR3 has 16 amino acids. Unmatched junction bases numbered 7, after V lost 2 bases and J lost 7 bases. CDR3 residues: CASSEYWDRSNSPLHF. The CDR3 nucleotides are TGTGCCAGCAGTGAATATTGGGACAGGAGCAATTCACCCCTCCACTTT.

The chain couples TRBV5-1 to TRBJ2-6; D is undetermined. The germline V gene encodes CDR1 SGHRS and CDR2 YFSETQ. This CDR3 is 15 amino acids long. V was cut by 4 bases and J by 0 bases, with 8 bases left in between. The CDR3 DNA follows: TGCGCCAGCAGCCCGACGGGCTCTGGGGCCAACGTCCTGACTTTC. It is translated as CASSPTGSGANVLTF. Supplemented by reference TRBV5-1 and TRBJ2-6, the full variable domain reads KAGVTQTPRYLIKTRGQQVTLSCSPISGHRSVSWYQQTPGQGLQFLFEYFSETQRNKGNFPGRFSGRQFSNSRSEMNVSTLELGDSALYLCASSPTGSGANVLTFGAGSRLTVL.

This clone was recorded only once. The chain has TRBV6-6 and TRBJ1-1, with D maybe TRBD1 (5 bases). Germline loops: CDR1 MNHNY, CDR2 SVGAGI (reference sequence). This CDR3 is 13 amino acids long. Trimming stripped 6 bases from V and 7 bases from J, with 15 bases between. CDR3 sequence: CASSDQGSLEAFF. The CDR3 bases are TGTGCCAGCAGCGACCAGGGTAGTCTTGAAGCTTTCTTT.

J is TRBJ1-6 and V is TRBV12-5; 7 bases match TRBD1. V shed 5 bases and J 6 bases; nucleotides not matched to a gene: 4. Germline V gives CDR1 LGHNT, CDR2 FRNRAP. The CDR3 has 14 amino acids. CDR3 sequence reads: CASGLGQVNSPLHF. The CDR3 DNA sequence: TGTGCTAGTGGTCTAGGACAGGTTAATTCACCCCTCCACTTT.

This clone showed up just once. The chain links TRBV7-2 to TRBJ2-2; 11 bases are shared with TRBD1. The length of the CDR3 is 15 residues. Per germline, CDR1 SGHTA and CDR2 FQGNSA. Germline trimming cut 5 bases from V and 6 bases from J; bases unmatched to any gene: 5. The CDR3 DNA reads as TGTGCCAGCAGCCAGGGGACAGGGGGACCCGGGGAGCTGTTTTTT. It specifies CASSQGTGGPGELFF.

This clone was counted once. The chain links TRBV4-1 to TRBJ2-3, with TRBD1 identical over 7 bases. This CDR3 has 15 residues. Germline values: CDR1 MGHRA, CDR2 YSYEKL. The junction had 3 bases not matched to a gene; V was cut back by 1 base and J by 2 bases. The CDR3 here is CASSQADRITDTQYF. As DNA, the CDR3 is TGCGCCAGCAGCCAAGCGGACAGGATCACAGATACGCAGTATTTT.

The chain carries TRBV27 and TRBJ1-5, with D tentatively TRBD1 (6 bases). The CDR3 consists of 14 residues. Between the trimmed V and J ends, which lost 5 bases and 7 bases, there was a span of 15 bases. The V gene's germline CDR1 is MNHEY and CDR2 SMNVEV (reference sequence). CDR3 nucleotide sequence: TGTGCCAGCAGTCCTTTAGGGGGAGGCCAGCCCCAGCATTTT. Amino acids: CASSPLGGGQPQHF.